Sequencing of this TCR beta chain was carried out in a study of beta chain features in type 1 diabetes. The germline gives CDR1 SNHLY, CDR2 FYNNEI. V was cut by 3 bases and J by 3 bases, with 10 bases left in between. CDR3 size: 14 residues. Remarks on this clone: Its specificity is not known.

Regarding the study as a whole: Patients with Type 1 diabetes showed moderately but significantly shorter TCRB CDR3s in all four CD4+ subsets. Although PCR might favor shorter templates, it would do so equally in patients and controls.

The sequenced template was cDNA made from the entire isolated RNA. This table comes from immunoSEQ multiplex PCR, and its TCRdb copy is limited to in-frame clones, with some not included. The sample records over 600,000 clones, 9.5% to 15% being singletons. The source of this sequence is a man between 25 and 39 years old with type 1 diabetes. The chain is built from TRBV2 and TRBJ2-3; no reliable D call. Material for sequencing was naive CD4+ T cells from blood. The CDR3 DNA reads TGTGCCAGCAGTGATTATTTGGGTACAGATACGCAGTATTTT. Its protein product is CASSDYLGTDTQYF. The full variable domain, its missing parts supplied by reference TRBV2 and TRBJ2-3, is EPEVTQTPSHQVTQMGQEVILRCVPISNHLYFYWYRQILGQKVEFLVSFYNNEISEKSEIFDDQFSVERPDGSNFTLKIRSTKLEDSAMYFCASSDYLGTDTQYFGPGTRLTVL.